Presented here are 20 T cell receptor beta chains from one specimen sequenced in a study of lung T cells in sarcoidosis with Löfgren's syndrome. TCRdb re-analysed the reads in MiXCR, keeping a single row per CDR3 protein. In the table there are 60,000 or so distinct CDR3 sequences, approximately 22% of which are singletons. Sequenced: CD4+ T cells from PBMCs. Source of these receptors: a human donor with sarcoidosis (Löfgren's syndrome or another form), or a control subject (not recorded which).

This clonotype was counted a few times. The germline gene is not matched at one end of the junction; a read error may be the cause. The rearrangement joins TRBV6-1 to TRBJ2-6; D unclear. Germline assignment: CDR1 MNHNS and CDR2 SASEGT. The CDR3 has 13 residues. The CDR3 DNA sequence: TGCGCCAGCAGTGATCTTCGGGCCAACTTCCTGACTTTC. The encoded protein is CASSDLRANFLTF.

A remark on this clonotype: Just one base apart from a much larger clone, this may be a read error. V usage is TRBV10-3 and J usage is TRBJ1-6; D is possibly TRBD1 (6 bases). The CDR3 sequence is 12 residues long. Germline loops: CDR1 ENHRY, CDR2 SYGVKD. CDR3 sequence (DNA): TGTGCCATCAGTACAGGGAATTTACCCCTCCACTTT. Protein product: CAISTGNLPLHF.

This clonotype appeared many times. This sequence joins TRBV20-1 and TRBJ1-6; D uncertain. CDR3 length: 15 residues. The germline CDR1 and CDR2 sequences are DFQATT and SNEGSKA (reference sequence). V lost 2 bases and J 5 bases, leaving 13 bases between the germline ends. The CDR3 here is CSARTATGNNSPLHF. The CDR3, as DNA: TGCAGTGCTAGAACCGCGACGGGGAATAATTCACCCCTCCACTTT.

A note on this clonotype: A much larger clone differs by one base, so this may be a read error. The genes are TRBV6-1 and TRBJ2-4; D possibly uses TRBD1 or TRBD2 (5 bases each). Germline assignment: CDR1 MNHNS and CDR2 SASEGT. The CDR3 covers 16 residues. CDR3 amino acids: CTSSPLRGLAKNIQYF. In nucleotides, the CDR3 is TGTACCAGCAGCCCTCTCCGGGGCCTAGCCAAAAACATTCAGTACTTC.

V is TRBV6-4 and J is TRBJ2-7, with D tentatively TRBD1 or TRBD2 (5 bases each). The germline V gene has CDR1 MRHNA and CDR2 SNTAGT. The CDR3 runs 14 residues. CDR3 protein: CAGSDPRGPYEQYV. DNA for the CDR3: TGTGCCGGCAGTGACCCCCGGGGCCCCTACGAGCAGTACGTC.

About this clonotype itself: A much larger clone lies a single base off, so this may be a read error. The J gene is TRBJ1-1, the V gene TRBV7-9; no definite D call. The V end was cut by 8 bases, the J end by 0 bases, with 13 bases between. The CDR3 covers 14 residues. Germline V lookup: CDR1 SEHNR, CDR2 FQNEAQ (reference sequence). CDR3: CASGGKGMNTEAFF. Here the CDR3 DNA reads TGTGCCAGCGGCGGCAAGGGCATGAACACTGAAGCTTTCTTT.

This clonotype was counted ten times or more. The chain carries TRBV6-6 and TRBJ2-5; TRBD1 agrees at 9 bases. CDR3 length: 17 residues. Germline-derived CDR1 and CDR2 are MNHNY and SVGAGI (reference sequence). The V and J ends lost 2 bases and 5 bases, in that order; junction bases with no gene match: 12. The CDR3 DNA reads TGTGCCAGCAGTTACACGGGGGACAGGGAGCGGTGGGAGACCCAGTACTTC. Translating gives CASSYTGDRERWETQYF.

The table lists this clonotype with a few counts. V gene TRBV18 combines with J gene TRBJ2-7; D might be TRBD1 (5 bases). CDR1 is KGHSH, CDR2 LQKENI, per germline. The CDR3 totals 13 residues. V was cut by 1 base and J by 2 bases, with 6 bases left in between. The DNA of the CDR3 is TGTGCCAGCTCACCACAGACAGCCTACGAGCAGTACTTC. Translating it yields CASSPQTAYEQYF.

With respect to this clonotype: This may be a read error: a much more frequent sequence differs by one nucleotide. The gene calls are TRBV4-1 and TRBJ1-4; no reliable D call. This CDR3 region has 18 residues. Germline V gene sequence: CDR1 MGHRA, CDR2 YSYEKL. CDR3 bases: TGCGCCAGCAGCCAAGATCGGTGGGGAACCCCAACTAATGGAAAACTGTTTTTT. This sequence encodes CASSQDRWGTPTNGKLFF.

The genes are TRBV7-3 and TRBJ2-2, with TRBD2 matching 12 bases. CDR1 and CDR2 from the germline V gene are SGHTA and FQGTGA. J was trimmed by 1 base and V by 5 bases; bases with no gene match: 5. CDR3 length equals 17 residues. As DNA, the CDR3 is TGTGCCAGCAGCGTGACGGGACTAGCGGGGAACACCGGGGAGCTGTTTTTT. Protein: CASSVTGLAGNTGELFF.

This CDR3 reads CASSQAVYNEQFF. Here the CDR3 DNA reads TGTGCCAGCTCACAGGCAGTCTACAATGAGCAGTTCTTC. The chain recombines TRBV18 with TRBJ2-1; D uncertain. Trimming pared 4 bases from V and 3 bases from J, leaving 7 bases between. The CDR3 is made up of 13 amino acids. CDR1 is KGHSH and CDR2 is LQKENI in the germline V gene.

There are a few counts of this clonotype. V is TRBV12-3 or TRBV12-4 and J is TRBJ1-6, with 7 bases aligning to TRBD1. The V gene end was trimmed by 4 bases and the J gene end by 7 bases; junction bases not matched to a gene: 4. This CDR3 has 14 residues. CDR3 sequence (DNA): TGTGCCAGCAGTTCCGGGACAGTGAATTCACCCCTCCACTTT. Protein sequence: CASSSGTVNSPLHF.

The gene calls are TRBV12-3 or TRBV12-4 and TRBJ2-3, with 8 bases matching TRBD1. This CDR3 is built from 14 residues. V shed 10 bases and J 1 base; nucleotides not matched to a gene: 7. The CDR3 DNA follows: TGTGCCAACAACGACAGGGGAGGCACAGATACGCAGTATTTT. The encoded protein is CANNDRGGTDTQYF.

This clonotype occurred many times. The CDR3 protein is CASSDRDLQPQHF. For the CDR3, the DNA is TGTGCCAGCAGTGACAGGGACCTTCAGCCCCAGCATTTT. J is TRBJ1-5 and V is TRBV2; perhaps TRBD1 as D (5 bases). The CDR3 sequence is 13 residues long. Germline V gives CDR1 SNHLY, CDR2 FYNNEI. The V and J ends lost 3 bases and 6 bases respectively, with 9 bases between them.

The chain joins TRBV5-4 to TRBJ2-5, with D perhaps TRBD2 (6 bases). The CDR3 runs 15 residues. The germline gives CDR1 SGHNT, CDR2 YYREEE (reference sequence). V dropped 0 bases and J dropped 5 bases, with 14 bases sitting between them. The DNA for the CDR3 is TGTGCCAGCAGCTTGGGCGGGAAGTCCGGCGAGACCCAGTACTTC. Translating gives CASSLGGKSGETQYF.

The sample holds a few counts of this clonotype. This CDR3 is CATAASGRETQYF. The CDR3 DNA reads TGTGCCACCGCCGCTAGCGGGAGGGAGACCCAGTACTTC. This chain connects TRBV24-1 to TRBJ2-5; 11 bases fit TRBD2. V shed 9 bases and J 5 bases; nucleotides not matched to a gene: 4. This CDR3 is 13 amino acids long. Per germline, CDR1 KGHDR and CDR2 SFDVKD.

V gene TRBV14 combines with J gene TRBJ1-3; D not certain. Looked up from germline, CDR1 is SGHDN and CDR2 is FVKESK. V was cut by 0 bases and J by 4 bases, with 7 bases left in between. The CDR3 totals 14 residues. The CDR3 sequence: CASSQEVGGNTIYF. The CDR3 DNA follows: TGTGCCAGCAGCCAAGAGGTGGGAGGAAACACCATATATTTT.

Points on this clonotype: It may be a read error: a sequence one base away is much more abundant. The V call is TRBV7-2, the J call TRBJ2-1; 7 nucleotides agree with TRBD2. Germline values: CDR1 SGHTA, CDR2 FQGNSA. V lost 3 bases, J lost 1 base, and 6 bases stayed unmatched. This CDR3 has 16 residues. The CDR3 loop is CASSFGIGRSYNEQFF. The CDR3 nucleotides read TGTGCCAGCAGCTTCGGTATCGGGAGGTCCTACAATGAGCAGTTCTTC.

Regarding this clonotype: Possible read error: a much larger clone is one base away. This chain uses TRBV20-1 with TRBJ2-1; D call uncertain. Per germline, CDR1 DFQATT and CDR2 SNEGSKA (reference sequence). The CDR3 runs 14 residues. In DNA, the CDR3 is TGCAGTGCTAGAGATCGGGTTAGCTTCCATGAGCAGTCCTTC. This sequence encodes CSARDRVSFHEQSF.

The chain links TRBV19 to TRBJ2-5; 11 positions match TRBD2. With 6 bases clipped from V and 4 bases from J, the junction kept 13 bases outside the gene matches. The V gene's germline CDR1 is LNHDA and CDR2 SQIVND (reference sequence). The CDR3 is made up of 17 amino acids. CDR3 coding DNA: TGTGCCAGTAGCCGACCTTCCAGACTAGCGGGATTAGAGACCCAGTACTTC. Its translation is CASSRPSRLAGLETQYF.